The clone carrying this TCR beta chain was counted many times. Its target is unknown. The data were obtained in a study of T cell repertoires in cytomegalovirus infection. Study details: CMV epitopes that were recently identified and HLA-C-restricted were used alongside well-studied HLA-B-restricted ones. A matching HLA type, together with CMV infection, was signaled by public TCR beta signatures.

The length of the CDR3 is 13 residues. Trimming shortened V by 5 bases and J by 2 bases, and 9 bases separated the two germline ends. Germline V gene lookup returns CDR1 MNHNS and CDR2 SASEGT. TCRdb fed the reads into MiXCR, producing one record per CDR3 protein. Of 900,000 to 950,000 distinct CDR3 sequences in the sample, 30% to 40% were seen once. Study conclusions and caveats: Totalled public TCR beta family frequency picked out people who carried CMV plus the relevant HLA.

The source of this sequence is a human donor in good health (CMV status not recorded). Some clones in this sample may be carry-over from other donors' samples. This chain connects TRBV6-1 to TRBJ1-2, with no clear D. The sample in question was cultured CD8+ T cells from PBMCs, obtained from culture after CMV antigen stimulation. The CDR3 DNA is TGTGCCAGCAGTCATAATCCCAACTATGGCTACACCTTC. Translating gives CASSHNPNYGYTF.